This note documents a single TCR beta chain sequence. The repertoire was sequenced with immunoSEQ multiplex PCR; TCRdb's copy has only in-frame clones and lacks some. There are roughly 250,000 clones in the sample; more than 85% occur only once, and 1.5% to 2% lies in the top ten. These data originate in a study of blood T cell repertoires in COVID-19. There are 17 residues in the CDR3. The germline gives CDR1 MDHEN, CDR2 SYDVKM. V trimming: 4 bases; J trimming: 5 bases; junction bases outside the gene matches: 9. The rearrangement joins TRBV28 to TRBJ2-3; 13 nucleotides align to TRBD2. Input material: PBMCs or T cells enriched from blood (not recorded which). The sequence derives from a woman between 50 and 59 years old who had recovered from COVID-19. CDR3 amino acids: CASSWTSGRPRGDTQYF. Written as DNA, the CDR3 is TGTGCCAGCAGTTGGACTAGCGGGAGACCCAGGGGAGATACGCAGTATTTT.